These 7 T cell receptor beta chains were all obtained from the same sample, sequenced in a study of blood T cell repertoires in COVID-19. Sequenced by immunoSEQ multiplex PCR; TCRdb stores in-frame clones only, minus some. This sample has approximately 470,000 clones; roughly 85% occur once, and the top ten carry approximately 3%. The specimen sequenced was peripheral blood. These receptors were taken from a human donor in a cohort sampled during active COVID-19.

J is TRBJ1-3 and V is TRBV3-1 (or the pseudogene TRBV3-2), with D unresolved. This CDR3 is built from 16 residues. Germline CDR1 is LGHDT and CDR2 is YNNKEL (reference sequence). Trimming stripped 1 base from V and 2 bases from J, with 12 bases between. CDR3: CASSQGGEPTGNTIYF. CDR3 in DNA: TGTGCCAGCAGCCAAGGCGGGGAGCCCACTGGAAACACCATATATTTT.

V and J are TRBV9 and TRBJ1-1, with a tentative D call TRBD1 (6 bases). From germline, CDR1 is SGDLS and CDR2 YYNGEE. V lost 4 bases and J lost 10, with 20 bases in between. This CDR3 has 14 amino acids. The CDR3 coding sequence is TGTGCCAGCAGCTCCGAGGCTCATCAGGGGACAGCTTTCTTT. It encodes CASSSEAHQGTAFF.

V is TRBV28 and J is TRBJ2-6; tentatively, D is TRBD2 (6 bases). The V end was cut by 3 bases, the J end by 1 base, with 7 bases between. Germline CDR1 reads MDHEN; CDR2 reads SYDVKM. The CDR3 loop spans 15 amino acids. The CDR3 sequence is CASSLGGSGANVLTF. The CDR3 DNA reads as TGTGCCAGCAGTTTGGGGGGTTCTGGGGCCAACGTCCTGACTTTC.

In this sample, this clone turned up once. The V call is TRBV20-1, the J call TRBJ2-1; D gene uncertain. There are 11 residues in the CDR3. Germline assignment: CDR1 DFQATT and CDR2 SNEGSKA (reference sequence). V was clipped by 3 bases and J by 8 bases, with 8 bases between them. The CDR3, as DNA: TGCAGTGCTAGGAGAGTGGATGAGCAGTTCTTC. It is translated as CSARRVDEQFF.

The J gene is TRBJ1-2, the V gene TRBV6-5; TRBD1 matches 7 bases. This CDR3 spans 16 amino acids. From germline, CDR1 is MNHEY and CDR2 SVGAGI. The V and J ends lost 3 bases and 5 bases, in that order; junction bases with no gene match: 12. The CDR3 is CASSYTSGRGVYGYTF. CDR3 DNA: TGTGCCAGCAGTTATACCTCTGGCAGGGGGGTTTATGGCTACACCTTC.

In DNA, the CDR3 is TGCGCCAGCAGCGGGACGGGGGTTGGCTACACCTTC. This sequence encodes CASSGTGVGYTF. The J gene is TRBJ1-2, the V gene TRBV5-1; D might be TRBD1 (5 bases). Trimming left V 4 bases short and J 7 bases short, with 11 bases between. The CDR3 sequence is 12 residues long. In germline, CDR1 is SGHRS, CDR2 YFSETQ.

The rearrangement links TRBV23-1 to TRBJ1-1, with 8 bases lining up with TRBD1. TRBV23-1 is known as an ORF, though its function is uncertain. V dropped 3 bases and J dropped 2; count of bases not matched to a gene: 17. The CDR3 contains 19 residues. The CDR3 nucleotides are TGCGCCAGCAGTCACCCCAAAAGGACAGGGCTGATAATCAACACTGAAGCTTTCTTT. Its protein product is CASSHPKRTGLIINTEAFF.